Below are 18 T cell receptor beta chains sequenced from a single sample in a study of pediatric ulcerative colitis. The rectum was sampled with one to two pinch biopsies at colonoscopy. The assay was immunoSEQ multiplex PCR, and TCRdb's table has in-frame clones only and misses some. Among about 36,000 clones, roughly 72% were seen once, and the ten largest hold 0.65% to 0.95%. Sequencing used gut tissue. The source is a boy between 10 and 17 years old with moderate ulcerative colitis.

The V call is TRBV2, the J call TRBJ2-7, with 8 bases identical to TRBD1. CDR3 length: 15 amino acids. Trimming took 8 bases from V and 7 from J; bases not matched to a gene: 16. Germline assignment: CDR1 SNHLY and CDR2 FYNNEI. This chain's CDR3 is CASLPQGVPREEQYF. The CDR3 nucleotides read TGTGCCAGCCTCCCACAGGGGGTCCCCAGGGAAGAGCAGTACTTC.

The chain employs TRBV5-5 and TRBJ1-5; no clear D. The CDR3 contains 14 residues. In germline, CDR1 is SGHKS, CDR2 YYEKEE (reference sequence). The V end was cut by 1 base, the J end by 3 bases, with 8 bases between. The CDR3 nucleotides read TGTGCCAGCAGCTTGTTCTCGGCCAATCAGCCCCAGCATTTT. As protein: CASSLFSANQPQHF.

This clone was counted a few times. The rearrangement links TRBV5-1 to TRBJ1-2; TRBD1 matches 9 bases. Germline CDR1 is SGHRS and CDR2 is YFSETQ. V trimming: 4 bases; J trimming: 7 bases; junction bases outside the gene matches: 11. The CDR3 runs 15 residues. CDR3 in DNA: TGCGCCAGCAGCGGTCGGACAGGGGAAAGGTTTGGCTACACCTTC. It translates to CASSGRTGERFGYTF.

The rearrangement joins TRBV4-3 to TRBJ2-3; a weak D match, TRBD2 (5 bases). CDR1 is LGHNA and CDR2 is YSLEER in the germline V gene. The CDR3 consists of 14 residues. V was shortened by 1 base and J by 9 bases, with 14 bases between the two germline ends. The CDR3 DNA reads as TGCGCCAGCAGCCAAGGGCTAGCTCTGGGGACGCAGTATTTT. Its protein is CASSQGLALGTQYF.

This sequence joins TRBV7-9 and TRBJ1-1; D gene ambiguous. CDR1 is SEHNR, CDR2 FQNEAQ, per germline (reference sequence). This CDR3 has 13 amino acids. Between the trimmed V and J ends, which lost 4 bases and 3 bases, there was a span of 9 bases. CDR3 DNA: TGTGCCAGCAGCTCACTGTTACACACTGAAGCTTTCTTT. Its protein product is CASSSLLHTEAFF.

Here the CDR3 reads CASSSQGVAGNTIYF. CDR3 coding DNA: TGTGCCAGCAGTTCGCAGGGGGTTGCTGGAAACACCATATATTTT. The chain couples TRBV7-8 to TRBJ1-3; TRBD1 agrees at 7 bases. Trimming cost V 6 bases and J 2 bases; bases outside gene matches: 7. This CDR3 comprises 15 residues. Per the germline V gene, CDR1 is SGHVS and CDR2 is FQNEAQ.

The chain is built from TRBV11-2 and TRBJ1-2; D ambiguous. This CDR3 contains 14 residues. Germline-derived CDR1 and CDR2 are SGHAT and FQNNGV. Trimming cost V 5 bases and J 4 bases, with 14 bases left between them. CDR3 DNA: TGTGCCAGCAGCGCCACACGAAACTTCTATGGCTACACCTTC. It yields the protein CASSATRNFYGYTF.

The J gene is TRBJ2-3, the V gene TRBV18; D might be TRBD1 (5 bases). The CDR3 is made up of 18 amino acids. The germline gives CDR1 KGHSH, CDR2 LQKENI. The V end lost 4 bases, the J end lost 3 bases, and 23 bases lay between the germline ends. In nucleotides, the CDR3 is TGTGCCAGCTCACTGGTCCCAACAGGACCTATCGGGACAGATACGCAGTATTTT. It encodes CASSLVPTGPIGTDTQYF.

The chain carries TRBV7-9 and TRBJ1-1; D possibly corresponds to TRBD1 (6 bases). The germline V and J ends were trimmed by 6 bases and 0 bases, with 17 bases remaining between them. Germline-derived CDR1 and CDR2 are SEHNR and FQNEAQ (reference sequence). CDR3 size: 16 residues. The CDR3 region has the DNA TGTGCCAGCAGTGGGGGCCCCCCTGATCTGAACACTGAAGCTTTCTTT. Translated: CASSGGPPDLNTEAFF.

V is TRBV15 and J is TRBJ1-2; D uncertain. Looked up from germline, CDR1 is LNHNV and CDR2 is YYDKDF (reference sequence). The V end lost 1 base, the J end lost 7 bases, and 13 bases lay between the germline ends. This CDR3 has 14 residues. CDR3 coding DNA: TGTGCCACCAGCAGAGTAAGGGCGGAAGGTGGCTACACCTTC. It codes for CATSRVRAEGGYTF.

The chain links TRBV19 to TRBJ1-1; D is uncertain. The V gene lost 3 bases and the J gene lost 3 bases, with 14 bases spanning the gap. Germline V gives CDR1 LNHDA, CDR2 SQIVND (reference sequence). The CDR3 spans 15 residues. The CDR3 protein is CASSMGYVLDTEAFF. CDR3 in DNA: TGTGCCAGTAGTATGGGTTATGTTTTGGACACTGAAGCTTTCTTT.

This sequence joins TRBV7-6 and TRBJ2-7, with no clear D. Trimming cost V 1 base and J 2 bases, with 12 bases left between them. The germline V gene encodes CDR1 SGHVS and CDR2 FNYEAQ. The CDR3 totals 15 residues. This CDR3 reads CASSLGPISTYEQYF. CDR3 nucleotides: TGTGCCAGCAGCTTAGGGCCAATCTCCACCTACGAGCAGTACTTC.

The chain links TRBV21-1 to TRBJ1-5. TRBV21-1 is noted as a pseudogene. The CDR3 totals 17 residues. In DNA, the CDR3 is TGTGCCAGCAGCAAGAGGGCGCGTTGGGATAGCAATCAGCCCCAGCATTTT. It encodes CASSKRARWDSNQPQHF.

V usage is TRBV19 and J usage is TRBJ2-7, with 10 bases identical to TRBD2. The CDR3 has 15 amino acids. Germline V gene sequence: CDR1 LNHDA, CDR2 SQIVND (reference sequence). V was pared by 3 bases and J by 3 bases, with 5 bases of the junction left unmatched. CDR3 sequence reads: CASSMALAGVYEQYF. In nucleotides, the CDR3 is TGTGCCAGTAGTATGGCGCTAGCGGGAGTCTACGAGCAGTACTTC.

This clone was seen a handful of times. The chain carries TRBV6-6 and TRBJ1-5; TRBD1 matches at 11 bases. The CDR3 has 13 residues. The junction had 2 bases not matched to a gene; V was cut back by 8 bases and J by 5 bases. CDR1 is MNHNY, CDR2 SVGAGI, per germline (reference sequence). The CDR3, as DNA: TGTGCCAGCTCGGGACAGGGGGATCAGCCCCAGCATTTT. Encoded protein: CASSGQGDQPQHF.

For the CDR3, the DNA is TGTGCCAGCAGCTTAGATCGGGGGTCCTCCTACGAGCAGTACTTC. Translation: CASSLDRGSSYEQYF. The rearrangement joins TRBV11-3 to TRBJ2-7; tentative D call: TRBD2 (6 bases). The V and J ends lost 0 bases and 0 bases respectively, with 9 bases between them. Germline V gene lookup returns CDR1 SGHNT and CDR2 YENEEA. The CDR3 has 15 residues.

The V gene is TRBV9, the J gene TRBJ2-3, with D tentatively TRBD1 or TRBD2 (6 bases each). Germline V gene sequence: CDR1 SGDLS, CDR2 YYNGEE. V lost 3 bases, J lost 6 bases, and 20 bases lay in between. CDR3 length: 16 amino acids. The CDR3 nucleotides are TGTGCCAGCAGCGAGCTTCCGGGGGCCTCCACCGATACGCAGTATTTT. It specifies CASSELPGASTDTQYF.

The chain links TRBV5-8 to TRBJ1-2; possible D gene TRBD1, 5 bases. V lost 4 bases and J lost 4, with 11 bases in between. The CDR3 spans 13 residues. The germline gives CDR1 SGHTS, CDR2 YDEGEE. CDR3 residues: CASSLDRAYGYTF. The CDR3 DNA is TGTGCCAGCAGCCTAGACAGAGCCTATGGCTACACCTTC.